This TCR beta chain was retrieved from a study of PD-L1 blockade in urothelial cancer (TCRdb year 2017). Context from the whole study: All patients started therapy around 2014 and received atezolizumab 1,200 mg intravenously every 3 weeks. About 90% of the roughly 29 patients were identified as males with urothelial cancer of bladder origin, and a prior smoking history was reported by 18 of 29 patients. Blood samples were analyzed 3 weeks after the start of treatment (second dose) and 6 weeks after the start of treatment. Some 30 patients had pretreatment blood TCR-seq, about 24 had at least one posttreatment blood collection, and about 24 had tumor TCR-seq. Somatic, immune and clinical correlates of response to PD-L1 blockade with atezolizumab in urothelial cancer were the focus of an exploratory multi-omic analysis. Pretreatment tumor samples and matched peripheral blood, collected serially before and after atezolizumab treatment, underwent TCR sequencing. Blood samples yielded a median of roughly 150,000 T cells and roughly 83,000 unique TCRs, with median clonality approximately 0.08. An ECOG performance status of 0 or 1 was recorded for the patients, and 0 to 3 prior chemotherapy regimens had been received by the patients. Durable clinical benefit was achieved by nine patients but not by the remaining 20. Durable clinical benefit was defined as progression-free survival longer than 6 months, and TCR features were also tested against progression-free and overall survival. In the same patients, whole exome sequencing and RNA sequencing of pretreatment tumors were performed in addition to TCR sequencing. What the authors observed across the whole study: A pretreatment peripheral blood TCR clonality below the median was linked to improved progression-free and overall survival. Because of the small sample size (n ≈ 27) and the many exploratory analyses performed, the results are intended to be regarded as hypothesis-generating. Patients with durable benefit showed greater expansion of tumor-associated TCR clones in peripheral blood 3 weeks after starting treatment (n of about 20, p = 0.022).

The label giving this sample's time point can be read as: pretreatment peripheral blood. The cohort comprised more than 25 patients with locally advanced or metastatic urothelial carcinoma treated at Memorial Sloan Kettering on a trial protocol. Peripheral blood mononuclear cells were collected pretreatment and during treatment, with between 1 and 8 total time points obtained per patient. The Qiagen DNeasy Blood extraction kit was used to purify genomic DNA from total PBMCs and tumor samples. Collected pretreatment and during treatment, PBMCs were isolated and stored as previously described. In the case of this clone: Its antigen has not been determined. Base-call qualities are not available, and no considerably larger clone is one nucleotide away.

Each PCR received spiked-in synthetic TCR analog templates so that absolute template abundance could be estimated from read counts. The immunoSEQ assay was used to amplify TCRbeta CDR3 regions from genomic DNA with bias-controlled V and J gene primers. Sequencing of rearranged TCRbeta segments was performed at approximately 20X coverage. On the study's bioinformatics: Sequencing errors were corrected by clustering and CDR3s were annotated against IMGT to assign V, D and J genes. Out-of-frame and stop-codon sequences were excluded, and only productive TCRbeta rearrangements were used in downstream analyses. Clonality was calculated as one minus the Shannon entropy normalized by the log of the number of unique productive sequences. Fisher's exact test with Benjamini-Hochberg correction, at a threshold of adjusted p below 0.01, was used to find clones that differed between time points or between blood and tumor. TCRdb retrieved this table from immuneACCESS and kept in-frame rearrangements only. Not all clones are present; in checked studies, unresolved V genes account for under half, and no reason is known for the remainder. The V and J calls and clone size were taken over from that table, and D and trimming were inferred from the DNA. This sample has around 130,000 clones in its table, and roughly 84% of those were observed once. 3.2% of the sample comes from the top ten.

The sequencing used PBMCs, collected around atezolizumab (anti-PD-L1) treatment. The sequence derives from a man over 45 with urothelial cancer.

The sequenced DNA: TGTGCCAGCATAGTGGTAGTCTCCGGGGCCAACGTCCTGACTTTC. It encodes CASIVVVSGANVLTF. The V gene is TRBV6-6 and the J gene is TRBJ2-6, with the D gene uncertain. From its cysteine to its phenylalanine, the CDR3 spans 15 amino acids. The entry retains the CDR3 DNA only, 45 bases that are in frame from base 1. Based on the germline V gene (reference sequence), the CDR1 and CDR2 sequences are MNHNY and SVGAGI. Between the V and J ends, shortened by 7 bases and 4 bases respectively, the junction contains 14 bases.